A single sample gave rise to the 10 T cell receptor beta chains below, sequenced in a study of CD4 T cell repertoires in COVID-19. Here immunoSEQ multiplex PCR was the method, and the copy in TCRdb shows in-frame clones only, minus some. The sample gives approximately 75,000 clones, about 83% of which show up once; approximately 0.6% is in the top ten. The sample consisted of CD4+ T cells from peripheral blood, taken after recovery from COVID-19. These receptors came from a human donor who had COVID-19.

This rearrangement joins TRBV7-9 to TRBJ1-3; D may be TRBD1 (6 bases). Trimming cost V 6 bases and J 0 bases, with 9 bases left between them. Germline CDR1 reads SEHNR; CDR2 reads FQNEAQ (reference sequence). The CDR3 has 14 amino acids. The CDR3 is CASRVGGSGNTIYF. The CDR3 region has the DNA TGTGCCAGCAGGGTAGGGGGCTCTGGAAACACCATATATTTT.

This chain uses TRBV11-2 with TRBJ2-2; TRBD2 aligns across 16 bases. This CDR3 has 16 residues. Trimming removed 6 bases from V and 5 bases from J; junction bases left unmatched: 3. Germline V lookup: CDR1 SGHAT, CDR2 FQNNGV. The CDR3 spells CASRGLAGGQTGELFF. The CDR3 DNA reads TGTGCCAGCAGGGGACTAGCGGGAGGGCAGACCGGGGAGCTGTTTTTT.

The gene calls are TRBV11-2 and TRBJ2-1; 8 nucleotides line up with TRBD1. The CDR3 extends over 17 amino acids. The trim removed 5 bases at V and 0 bases at J, leaving 9 bases unmatched. Germline V gives CDR1 SGHAT, CDR2 FQNNGV. Written as DNA, the CDR3 is TGTGCCAGCAGCCCACGTACGGGACAGGCCTCCTACAATGAGCAGTTCTTC. Translated, it gives CASSPRTGQASYNEQFF.

This chain connects TRBV5-4 to TRBJ2-7; D uncertain. With 4 bases removed from V and 4 bases from J, the gap between germline ends came to 6 bases. The CDR3 totals 11 residues. Germline V CDR1 and CDR2: SGHNT, YYREEE (reference sequence). This CDR3 reads CASSGQYEQYF. CDR3 coding DNA: TGTGCCAGCAGCGGCCAGTACGAGCAGTACTTC.

The chain couples TRBV7-6 to TRBJ2-5; D may be TRBD1 (6 bases). The CDR3 is 14 residues long. The V gene lost 5 bases and the J gene lost 4 bases, with 14 bases spanning the gap. Germline assignment: CDR1 SGHVS and CDR2 FNYEAQ. The CDR3 spells CASSPQTGLETQYF. The CDR3 nucleotides read TGTGCCAGCAGCCCCCAGACAGGTCTAGAGACCCAGTACTTC.

The CDR3 sequence is CASSQDPDTSTDTQYF. In DNA form, the CDR3 reads TGTGCCAGCAGCCAAGATCCTGATACTAGCACAGATACGCAGTATTTT. The chain links TRBV3-1 (or the pseudogene TRBV3-2) to TRBJ2-3, with D hard to call. The CDR3 is 16 residues long. Germline loops: CDR1 LGHDT, CDR2 YNNKEL (reference sequence). V was pared by 0 bases and J by 0 bases, with 10 bases between.

This clone has just one count. The chain uses TRBV19 and TRBJ2-7, with 11 bases identical to TRBD1. The CDR3 is 15 residues long. The trim removed 6 bases at V and 2 bases at J, leaving 6 bases unmatched. Germline CDR1 reads LNHDA; CDR2 reads SQIVND (reference sequence). The DNA of the CDR3 is TGTGCCAGTAGCGAGGGGACAGGGGGTACCTACGAGCAGTACTTC. Translated: CASSEGTGGTYEQYF.

This clone turned up a few times. This chain joins TRBV2 and TRBJ2-7, with 7 bases fitting TRBD2. Germline V gene lookup returns CDR1 SNHLY and CDR2 FYNNEI. The V and J ends lost 11 bases and 6 bases, in that order; junction bases with no gene match: 16. This CDR3 region has 14 residues. The chain's CDR3 is CAGRGASGGGEQYF. In DNA, the CDR3 is TGTGCCGGGCGGGGTGCCTCGGGAGGTGGCGAGCAGTACTTC.

This sequence joins TRBV7-2 and TRBJ2-3, with unresolved D. The V end lost 5 bases, the J end lost 8 bases, and 14 bases lay between the germline ends. Germline values: CDR1 SGHTA, CDR2 FQGNSA. The CDR3 runs 13 residues. This chain's CDR3 is CASSPVSIGTQYF. The CDR3 bases are TGTGCCAGCAGCCCCGTGTCAATTGGTACGCAGTATTTT.

The chain combines TRBV5-6 with TRBJ2-3, with D perhaps being TRBD1 or TRBD2 (5 bases each). Germline V gives CDR1 SGHDT, CDR2 YYEEEE. Trimming left V 4 bases short and J 2 bases short, with 11 bases between. There are 14 residues in the CDR3. This chain's CDR3 is CASSPGPATDTQYF. The CDR3 DNA follows: TGTGCCAGCAGCCCGGGACCCGCCACAGATACGCAGTATTTT. Drawing the rest from reference TRBV5-6 and TRBJ2-3, the complete variable domain is DAGVTQSPTHLIKTRGQQVTLRCSPKSGHDTVSWYQQALGQGPQFIFQYYEEEERQRGNFPDRFSGHQFPNYSSELNVNALLLGDSALYLCASSPGPATDTQYFGPGTRLTVL.